The text below deals with one T cell receptor beta chain. The data were taken from a study of PD-1 blockade in classical Hodgkin lymphoma. On the study more broadly: Patients received nivolumab 3 mg/kg intravenously every 2 weeks.

Exposure to brentuximab vedotin varied, and each patient had relapsed following autologous stem cell transplantation. Profiled with immunoSEQ multiplex PCR; TCRdb holds only in-frame clones, not every one. Of 13,000 or so clones in the sample, 75% to 95% were seen once. The germline V and J ends were trimmed by 0 bases and 4 bases, with 3 bases remaining between them. The germline CDR1 and CDR2 sequences are MNHEY and SVGAGI. The CDR3 extends over 12 amino acids. The input for sequencing was peripheral blood mononuclear cells (PBMCs), taken at baseline. This receptor was identified in a human donor with classical Hodgkin lymphoma. This sequence joins TRBV6-5 and TRBJ1-1; D remains ambiguous. The CDR3 coding sequence is TGTGCCAGCAGTTACTCCCCCACTGAAGCTTTCTTT. Its translation is CASSYSPTEAFF.